Presented here are 20 T cell receptor beta chains from one specimen sequenced in a study of post-analysis software for immune sequencing data. These receptors' targets are unknown. The study's findings and limits: In patients, TRBV5-6, TRBV5-1 and TRBV20-1 belonged to roughly 5 TRBV segments found more frequently than in controls.

Tagging with unique molecular identifiers was a feature of the TCR beta cDNA libraries. From the PCR reads, TCRdb called clonotypes with MiXCR, one entry per CDR3 protein. This table holds fewer than 600,000 distinct CDR3 sequences, roughly 45% found once. The sequenced material came from blood. The receptor source for this set is a girl under 18 with multiple sclerosis.

Only one count was recorded for this clonotype. In nucleotides, the CDR3 is TGTGCCAGCAGCGTAGGAGACAGGGAATTCCCCGAGCAGTACTTC. Protein: CASSVGDREFPEQYF. The chain carries TRBV9 and TRBJ2-7; 7 bases match TRBD1. V lost 0 bases to trimming and J lost 6 bases; unmatched junction nucleotides: 9. The CDR3 consists of 15 residues. Germline V CDR1 and CDR2: SGDLS, YYNGEE.

This clonotype appeared a single time. The CDR3 DNA reads TGTGCCAGCAGCCCGGAGAAAGAGACCCAGTACTTC. Amino acids: CASSPEKETQYF. The V and J genes are TRBV28 and TRBJ2-5, with D unclear. CDR1 and CDR2 from the germline V gene are MDHEN and SYDVKM. Trimming took off 6 bases at V and 3 bases at J, with 8 bases between the two ends. CDR3 size: 12 residues.

V usage is TRBV27 and J usage is TRBJ2-5; D is perhaps TRBD2 (6 bases). V was pared by 6 bases and J by 2 bases, with 16 bases between. The CDR3 extends over 15 amino acids. Germline values: CDR1 MNHEY, CDR2 SMNVEV (reference sequence). This CDR3 is CASSRNVAAQETQYF. CDR3 nucleotides: TGTGCCAGCAGCCGAAATGTAGCGGCGCAAGAGACCCAGTACTTC.

This clonotype has just a few counts. The V and J genes are TRBV24-1 and TRBJ2-5; D unclear. This CDR3 spans 13 amino acids. Germline values: CDR1 KGHDR, CDR2 SFDVKD. With 6 bases removed from V and 11 bases from J, the gap between germline ends came to 18 bases. The CDR3 region has the DNA TGTGCCACCAGTCATGGCTCCTACAATGAGCAGTACTTC. Translation gives CATSHGSYNEQYF.

This clonotype was found a few times. The chain is built from TRBV15 and TRBJ2-5; 7 positions agree with TRBD1. The CDR3 covers 14 residues. CDR1 and CDR2 (germline): LNHNV, YYDKDF (reference sequence). Trimming cost V 5 bases and J 5 bases; bases outside gene matches: 8. The CDR3 sequence is CATSPRTGSETQYF. CDR3 nucleotide sequence: TGTGCCACCAGCCCGCGGACAGGTTCGGAGACCCAGTACTTC. The full variable domain, its missing parts supplied by reference TRBV15 and TRBJ2-5, is DAMVIQNPRYQVTQFGKPVTLSCSQTLNHNVMYWYQQKSSQAPKLLFHYYDKDFNNEADTPDNFQSRRPNTSFCFLDIRSPGLGDTAMYLCATSPRTGSETQYFGPGTRLLVL.

A few counts support this clonotype. The rearrangement uses TRBV11-2 and TRBJ2-3, with 8 bases lining up with TRBD2. Germline V gene data show CDR1 as SGHAT and CDR2 as FQNNGV. The J segment lost 4 bases and the V segment lost 5 bases, leaving 8 bases of the junction unmatched. The CDR3 is made up of 15 amino acids. The CDR3 sequence is CASSTGTRASDTQYF. DNA for the CDR3: TGTGCCAGCAGCACCGGGACTAGAGCCTCAGATACGCAGTATTTT.

This chain uses TRBV20-1 with TRBJ2-7; 11 bases are a match to TRBD2. CDR3 length equals 14 residues. CDR1 is DFQATT, CDR2 SNEGSKA, per germline (reference sequence). Trimming at V came to 6 bases and at J to 4 bases, leaving 8 bases not matched to a gene. The CDR3 protein is CSAPTSGRKYEQYF. The CDR3 coding sequence is TGCAGTGCCCCAACTAGCGGGAGAAAGTACGAGCAGTACTTC.

This clonotype was recorded a few times. The genes are TRBV9 and TRBJ2-3, with 7 nucleotides matching TRBD2. This CDR3 is built from 15 residues. Germline V gene sequence: CDR1 SGDLS, CDR2 YYNGEE. The J segment lost 1 base and the V segment lost 3 bases, leaving 5 bases of the junction unmatched. In nucleotides, the CDR3 is TGTGCCAGCAGCGGCCCAGCGGGACGCACAGATACGCAGTATTTT. It yields the protein CASSGPAGRTDTQYF. Full variable domain (rest looked up from reference TRBV9 and TRBJ2-3): DSGVTQTPKHLITATGQRVTLRCSPRSGDLSVYWYQQSLDQGLQFLIQYYNGEERAKGNILERFSAQQFPDLHSELNLSSLELGDSALYFCASSGPAGRTDTQYFGPGTRLTVL.

CDR3 loop: CASSSTLRGARPYEQYF. For the CDR3, the DNA is TGTGCCAGCAGTTCAACCCTTCGGGGGGCCAGACCCTACGAGCAGTACTTC. The rearrangement joins TRBV28 to TRBJ2-7, with D possibly TRBD2 on 7 matching bases. V was clipped by 4 bases and J by 2 bases, with 21 bases between them. The CDR3 has 17 residues. The germline CDR1 and CDR2 sequences are MDHEN and SYDVKM. The full variable domain, with the rest looked up from reference TRBV28 and TRBJ2-7, is DVKVTQSSRYLVKRTGEKVFLECVQDMDHENMFWYRQDPGLGLRLIYFSYDVKMKEKGDIPEGYSVSREKKERFSLILESASTNQTSMYLCASSSTLRGARPYEQYFGPGTRLTVT.

This clonotype has more than one count but fewer than ten. The chain links TRBV29-1 to TRBJ2-3; D ambiguous. Between the trimmed V and J ends, which lost 7 bases and 0 bases, there was a span of 5 bases. Germline V gene sequence: CDR1 SQVTM, CDR2 ANQGSEA. CDR3 length: 11 residues. CDR3 in DNA: TGCAGCGCCGCAAGCACAGATACGCAGTATTTT. This translates into CSAASTDTQYF.

As to this clonotype: The junction departs from the called germline gene at one end, perhaps through a read error. V is TRBV7-9 and J is TRBJ2-1; the match to TRBD2 covers 16 bases. CDR3 length equals 17 residues. The germline gives CDR1 SEHNR, CDR2 FQNEAQ (reference sequence). The DNA for the CDR3 is TGTGCCAGCAGACCGGGACTAGCGGGAGGGTTGTACAGTGAGCAGTTCTTC. Translating it yields CASRPGLAGGLYSEQFF. Supplemented by reference TRBV7-9 and TRBJ2-1, the full variable domain reads DTGVSQNPRHKITKRGQNVTFRCDPISEHNRLYWYRQTLGQGPEFLTYFQNEAQLEKSRLLSDRFSAERPKGSFSTLEIQRTEQGDSAMYLCASRPGLAGGLYSEQFFGPGTRLTVL.

This chain uses TRBV4-3 with TRBJ2-3; D is undetermined. The length of the CDR3 is 16 residues. CDR1 is LGHNA, CDR2 YSLEER, per germline. V gave up 0 bases and J gave up 7 bases, with 17 bases separating them. The chain's CDR3 is CASSQDLSSRAYTQYF. CDR3 coding DNA: TGCGCCAGCAGCCAAGATCTATCCTCCCGGGCATATACGCAGTATTTT.

V usage is TRBV3-1 and J usage is TRBJ2-5; D ambiguous. V shed 3 bases and J shed 9 bases, with 17 bases lying between them. This CDR3 region has 14 residues. Germline loops: CDR1 LGHDT, CDR2 YNNKEL (reference sequence). CDR3 region: CASSQITAPRAQYF. The CDR3 nucleotides read TGTGCCAGCAGCCAGATTACCGCCCCTCGGGCCCAGTACTTC.

The sample holds a few counts of this clonotype. V is TRBV11-2 and J is TRBJ2-7; 7 bases align to TRBD2. The CDR3 covers 15 residues. Germline V lookup: CDR1 SGHAT, CDR2 FQNNGV. The V gene end was trimmed by 4 bases and the J gene end by 5 bases; junction bases not matched to a gene: 11. CDR3 sequence reads: CASSYPRGGAHEQYF. Written as DNA, the CDR3 is TGTGCCAGCAGCTACCCTCGGGGAGGGGCCCACGAGCAGTACTTC.

The chain has TRBV20-1 and TRBJ1-4; possible D gene TRBD1, 5 bases. Trimming shortened V by 7 bases and J by 1 base, and 7 bases separated the two germline ends. Germline CDR1 DFQATT, CDR2 SNEGSKA (reference sequence). The CDR3 has 12 residues. CDR3 coding DNA: TGCAGTGTCCAGGGAACTAATGAAAAACTGTTTTTT. Its translation: CSVQGTNEKLFF.

The chain links TRBV6-4 to TRBJ2-2; possible D gene TRBD2, 5 bases. CDR3 size: 13 residues. The V end lost 4 bases, the J end lost 5 bases, and 8 bases lay between the germline ends. Germline CDR1 reads MRHNA; CDR2 reads SNTAGT. The CDR3 region has the DNA TGTGCCAGCAGTGTACGGGATACCGGGGAGCTGTTTTTT. Translated: CASSVRDTGELFF.

The rearrangement joins TRBV20-1 to TRBJ2-7; tentatively, D is TRBD1 (5 bases). Germline lookup yields CDR1 DFQATT and CDR2 SNEGSKA (reference sequence). The CDR3 loop spans 14 amino acids. Between the trimmed V and J ends, which lost 3 bases and 3 bases, there was a span of 15 bases. The CDR3 region has the DNA TGCAGTGCTAGGTCAGTAGGGGTCTACTACGAGCAGTACTTC. It encodes CSARSVGVYYEQYF.

The CDR3 sequence: CASRGSGNSYEQYF. In DNA, the CDR3 is TGTGCCAGCAGGGGTAGCGGGAACAGCTACGAGCAGTACTTC. The V and J genes are TRBV2 and TRBJ2-5; TRBD2 matches at 8 bases. The J call could be wrong; TRBJ2-7 is a better fit for the DNA end. Looked up from germline, CDR1 is SNHLY and CDR2 is FYNNEI. The CDR3 loop spans 14 amino acids.

This clonotype came up once. V is TRBV20-1 and J is TRBJ1-5; D possibly corresponds to TRBD1 (6 bases). The V end lost 1 base, the J end lost 4 bases, and 14 bases lay between the germline ends. The CDR3 spans 15 residues. CDR1 is DFQATT and CDR2 is SNEGSKA in the germline V gene (reference sequence). DNA for the CDR3: TGCAGTGCTAGAGGGTCGGCAGGGGCAAATCAGCCCCAGCATTTT. Protein product: CSARGSAGANQPQHF.

V and J are TRBV9 and TRBJ2-1; D not resolved. The germline V gene has CDR1 SGDLS and CDR2 YYNGEE. This CDR3 contains 14 residues. With 1 base removed from V and 7 bases from J, the gap between germline ends came to 12 bases. CDR3: CASSVQPGGNEQFF. The DNA of the CDR3 is TGTGCCAGCAGCGTACAACCGGGTGGGAATGAGCAGTTCTTC.